Here is one TCR beta chain with its context. The germline CDR1 and CDR2 sequences are SGDLS and YYNGEE. The trim removed 5 bases at V and 10 bases at J, leaving 12 bases unmatched. The CDR3 spans 16 residues. This entry is derived from a study of cytomegalovirus exposure and HLA in healthy donors. Measured with immunoSEQ multiplex PCR; TCRdb has only the in-frame clones, and not every one. The profile shows about 330,000 clones, 87% of them singletons. The TCR originated in a woman between 25 and 40 years old in good health and CMV-seropositive. The sequenced material came from PBMCs. The J gene is TRBJ1-6, the V gene TRBV9, with TRBD1 matching over 10 bases. In nucleotides, the CDR3 is TGTGCCAGCAGTCGCGGTGGGACAGGGGTAGAATCACCCCTCCACTTT. This translates into CASSRGGTGVESPLHF. Full variable domain (missing parts from reference TRBV9 and TRBJ1-6): DSGVTQTPKHLITATGQRVTLRCSPRSGDLSVYWYQQSLDQGLQFLIQYYNGEERAKGNILERFSAQQFPDLHSELNLSSLELGDSALYFCASSRGGTGVESPLHFGNGTRLTVT.